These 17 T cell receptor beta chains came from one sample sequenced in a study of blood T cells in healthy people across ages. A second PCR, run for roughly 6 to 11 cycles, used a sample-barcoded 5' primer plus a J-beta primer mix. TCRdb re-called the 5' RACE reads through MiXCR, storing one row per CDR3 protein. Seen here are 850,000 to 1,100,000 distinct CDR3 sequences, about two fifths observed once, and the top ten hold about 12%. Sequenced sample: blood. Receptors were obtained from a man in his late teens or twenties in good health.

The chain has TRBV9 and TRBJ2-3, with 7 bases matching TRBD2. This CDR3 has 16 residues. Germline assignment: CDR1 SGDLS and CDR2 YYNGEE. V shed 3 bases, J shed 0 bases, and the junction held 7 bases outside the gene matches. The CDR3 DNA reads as TGTGCCAGCAGCGCGGCCCTAGCGGTTAGCACAGATACGCAGTATTTT. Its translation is CASSAALAVSTDTQYF.

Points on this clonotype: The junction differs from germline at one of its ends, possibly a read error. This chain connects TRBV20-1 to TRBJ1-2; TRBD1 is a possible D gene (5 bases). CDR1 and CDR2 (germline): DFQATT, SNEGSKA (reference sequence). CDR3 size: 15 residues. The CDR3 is CSAPIWDRDNYGCTF. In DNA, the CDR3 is TGCAGTGCTCCAATCTGGGACCGCGACAACTATGGCTGCACCTTC.

The CDR3 loop is CSAREPGVSYGYTF. The CDR3 bases are TGCAGTGCTAGAGAGCCGGGGGTATCCTATGGCTACACCTTC. The chain uses TRBV20-1 and TRBJ1-2, with D maybe TRBD1 (5 bases). Trimming cost V 0 bases and J 4 bases, with 12 bases left between them. Germline lookup yields CDR1 DFQATT and CDR2 SNEGSKA (reference sequence). The CDR3 consists of 14 residues.

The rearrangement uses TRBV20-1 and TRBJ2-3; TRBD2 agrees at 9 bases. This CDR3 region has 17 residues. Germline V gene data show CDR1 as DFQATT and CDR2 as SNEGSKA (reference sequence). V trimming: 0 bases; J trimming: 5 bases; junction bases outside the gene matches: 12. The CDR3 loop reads CSARDGRLAGQLDTQYF. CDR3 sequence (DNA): TGCAGTGCTAGAGACGGTCGGCTAGCGGGGCAATTAGATACGCAGTATTTT.

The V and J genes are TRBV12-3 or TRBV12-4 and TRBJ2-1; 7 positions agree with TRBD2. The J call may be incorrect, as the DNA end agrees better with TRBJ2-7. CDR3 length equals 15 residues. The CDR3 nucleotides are TGTGCCAGCAGGCCCGCTAGCGGCTCCTACAATGAGCAGTACTTC. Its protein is CASRPASGSYNEQYF.

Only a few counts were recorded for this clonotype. The CDR3 DNA reads TGTGCCAGCAGCTTAGGAGGGACGGAGCTTTACGAGCAGTACTTC. Amino acid sequence: CASSLGGTELYEQYF. The genes are TRBV13 and TRBJ2-7, with D perhaps given as TRBD1 or TRBD2 (5 bases each). Germline loops: CDR1 PRHDT, CDR2 FYEKMQ (reference sequence). Trimming pared 0 bases from V and 4 bases from J, leaving 13 bases between. This CDR3 contains 15 residues.

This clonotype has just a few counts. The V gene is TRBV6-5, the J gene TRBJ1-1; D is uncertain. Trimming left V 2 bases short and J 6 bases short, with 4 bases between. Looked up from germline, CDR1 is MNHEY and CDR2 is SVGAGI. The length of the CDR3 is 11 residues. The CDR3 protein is CASSYRSEAFF. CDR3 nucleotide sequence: TGTGCCAGCAGTTACCGCTCTGAAGCTTTCTTT.

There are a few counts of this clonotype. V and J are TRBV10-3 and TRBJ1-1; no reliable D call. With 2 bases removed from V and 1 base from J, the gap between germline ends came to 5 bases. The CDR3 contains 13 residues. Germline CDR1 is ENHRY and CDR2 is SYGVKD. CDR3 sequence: CAISEAENTEAFF. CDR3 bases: TGTGCCATCAGTGAGGCCGAGAACACTGAAGCTTTCTTT.

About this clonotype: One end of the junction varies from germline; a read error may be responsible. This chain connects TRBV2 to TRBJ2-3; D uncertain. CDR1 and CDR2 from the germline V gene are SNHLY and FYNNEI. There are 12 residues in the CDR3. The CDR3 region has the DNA TGTGCCAGCAATGAACGCACGGATACGCAGTATTTT. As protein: CASNERTDTQYF.

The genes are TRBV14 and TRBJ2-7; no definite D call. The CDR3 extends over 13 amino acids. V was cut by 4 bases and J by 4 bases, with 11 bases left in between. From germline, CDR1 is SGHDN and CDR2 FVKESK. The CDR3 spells CASSPPAVYEQYF. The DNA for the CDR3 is TGTGCCAGCAGCCCCCCCGCCGTTTACGAGCAGTACTTC.

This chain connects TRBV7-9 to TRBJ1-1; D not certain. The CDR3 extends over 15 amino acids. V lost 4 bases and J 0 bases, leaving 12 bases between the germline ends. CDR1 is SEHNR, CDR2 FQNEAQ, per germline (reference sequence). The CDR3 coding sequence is TGTGCCAGCAGCTCCTTCGGCAGCTTGAACACTGAAGCTTTCTTT. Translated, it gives CASSSFGSLNTEAFF.

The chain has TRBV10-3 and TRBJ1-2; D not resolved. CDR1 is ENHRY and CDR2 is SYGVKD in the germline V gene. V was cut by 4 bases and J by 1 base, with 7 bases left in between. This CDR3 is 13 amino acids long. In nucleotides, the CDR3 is TGTGCCATCAGTGCCCAAAGTAACTATGGCTACACCTTC. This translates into CAISAQSNYGYTF.

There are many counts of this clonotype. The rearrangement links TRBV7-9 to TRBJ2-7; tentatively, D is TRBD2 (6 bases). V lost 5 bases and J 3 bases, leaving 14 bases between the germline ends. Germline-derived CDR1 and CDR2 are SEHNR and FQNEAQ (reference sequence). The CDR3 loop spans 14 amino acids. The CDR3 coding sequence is TGTGCCAGCAGCACCCGGGACTTAAGCTACGAGCAGTACTTC. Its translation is CASSTRDLSYEQYF.

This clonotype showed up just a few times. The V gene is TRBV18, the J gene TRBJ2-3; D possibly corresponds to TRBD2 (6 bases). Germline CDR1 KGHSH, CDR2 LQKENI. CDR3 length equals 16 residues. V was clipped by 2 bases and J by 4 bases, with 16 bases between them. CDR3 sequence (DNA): TGTGCCAGCTCACCAAGACCCGGGCGGGGTCCAGATACGCAGTATTTT. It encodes CASSPRPGRGPDTQYF. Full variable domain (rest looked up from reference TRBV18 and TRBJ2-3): NAGVMQNPRHLVRRRGQEARLRCSPMKGHSHVYWYRQLPEEGLKFMVYLQKENIIDESGMPKERFSAEFPKEGPSILRIQQVVRGDSAAYFCASSPRPGRGPDTQYFGPGTRLTVL.

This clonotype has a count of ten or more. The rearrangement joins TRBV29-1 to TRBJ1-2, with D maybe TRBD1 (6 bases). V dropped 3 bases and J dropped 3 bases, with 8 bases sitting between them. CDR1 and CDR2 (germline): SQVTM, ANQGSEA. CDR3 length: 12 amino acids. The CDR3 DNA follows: TGCAGCGTTGACAGGGGCCACTATGGCTACACCTTC. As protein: CSVDRGHYGYTF.

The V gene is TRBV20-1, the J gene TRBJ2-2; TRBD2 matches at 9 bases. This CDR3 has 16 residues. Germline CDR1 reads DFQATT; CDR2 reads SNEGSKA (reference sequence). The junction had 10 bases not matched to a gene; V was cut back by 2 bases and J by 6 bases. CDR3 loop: CSARPNKGLASGELFF. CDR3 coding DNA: TGCAGTGCTAGACCCAATAAGGGACTAGCCTCCGGGGAGCTGTTTTTT.

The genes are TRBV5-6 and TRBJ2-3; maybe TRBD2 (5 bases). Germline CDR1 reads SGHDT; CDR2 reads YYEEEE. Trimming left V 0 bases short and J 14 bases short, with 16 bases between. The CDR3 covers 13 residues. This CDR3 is CASSLAFGDSRYF. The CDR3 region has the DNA TGTGCCAGCAGCTTGGCGTTCGGGGATAGTAGGTATTTT.